This T cell receptor beta chain was sequenced during a study of blood T cells in healthy people across ages. Study-wide points: Since the PBMCs were unsorted, naive and antigen-experienced cells could not be conclusively compared.

It was with a sample-barcoded 5' primer and a J-beta primer mix that a second PCR of roughly 6 to 12 cycles was run. TCRdb processed the 5' RACE reads anew with MiXCR; each CDR3 protein has one entry. This repertoire shows over a million distinct CDR3 sequences, around 45% found once; its top ten account for 18%. This clonotype was recorded a few times. Its antigen remains unidentified. Each sample had at least 7 million PBMCs isolated. The germline CDR1 and CDR2 sequences are DFQATT and SNEGSKA (reference sequence). This CDR3 contains 14 residues. V was clipped by 6 bases and J by 0 bases, with 13 bases between them.

The genes are TRBV20-1 and TRBJ2-3; D gene ambiguous. This sequence originates from a woman between 55 and 75 years old in good health. Sequenced: blood. The CDR3 bases are TGCAGTGCCAGTCCAGCGACTAGCACAGATACGCAGTATTTT. It encodes CSASPATSTDTQYF.